Each of the 27 T cell receptor beta chains below was sequenced from the same sample in a study of cytomegalovirus exposure and HLA in healthy donors. PCR amplification relied on 60 Vbeta primers (plus 13 Jbeta primers). The repertoire was sequenced with immunoSEQ multiplex PCR; TCRdb's copy has only in-frame clones and lacks some. The sample carries 160,000 or so clones, roughly 76% recorded once. The sample was PBMCs. The origin of the receptors is a woman aged 50 to 65 in good health and CMV-seronegative.

The chain joins TRBV28 to TRBJ2-7; 13 positions agree with TRBD2. CDR3 length: 15 amino acids. The junction had 5 bases not matched to a gene; V was cut back by 4 bases and J by 5 bases. Germline lookup yields CDR1 MDHEN and CDR2 SYDVKM. CDR3 sequence: CASSSGTSGTHEQYF. Here the CDR3 DNA reads TGTGCCAGCAGTTCAGGGACTAGCGGGACTCACGAGCAGTACTTC.

V usage is TRBV13 and J usage is TRBJ1-4, with TRBD1 as a possible D gene (5 bases). The CDR3 consists of 16 residues. CDR1 and CDR2 from the germline V gene are PRHDT and FYEKMQ (reference sequence). V lost 2 bases to trimming and J lost 3 bases, with 13 bases between them. The CDR3 protein is CASSLRPSGANEKLFF. CDR3 in DNA: TGTGCCAGCAGCTTACGTCCATCGGGGGCTAATGAAAAACTGTTTTTT.

Only one count was recorded for this clone. The J gene is TRBJ2-7, the V gene TRBV4-2; 9 bases fit TRBD1. Losses at the gene ends were 5 bases for V and 5 bases for J; bases not matched to a gene: 10. Germline V gene sequence: CDR1 LGHNA, CDR2 YNFKEQ. The CDR3 runs to 15 residues. CDR3 amino acids: CASSGRGTGSHEQYF. The CDR3 bases are TGTGCCAGCAGCGGACGAGGGACAGGGAGCCACGAGCAGTACTTC.

The V and J genes are TRBV6-4 and TRBJ2-4; 12 bases agree with TRBD1. Looked up from germline, CDR1 is MRHNA and CDR2 is SNTAGT. The trim removed 6 bases at V and 3 bases at J, leaving 12 bases unmatched. CDR3 length: 18 amino acids. CDR3 coding DNA: TGTGCCAGCAGCTCTAGGGACAGGGGGCAATTGGGCAAAAACATTCAGTACTTC. Protein sequence: CASSSRDRGQLGKNIQYF.

The V and J genes are TRBV6-5 and TRBJ2-7; possibly TRBD2 for D (6 bases). Germline-derived CDR1 and CDR2 are MNHEY and SVGAGI. Deletions cut 6 bases from V and 7 bases from J, with 16 bases between. This CDR3 spans 13 amino acids. The CDR3 DNA reads as TGTGCCAGCAGCCCCTTATTCCGGGGGGAGCAGTACTTC. Translation: CASSPLFRGEQYF.

CDR3 loop: CASSRQGGYGYTF. CDR3 sequence (DNA): TGTGCCAGCAGCCGACAGGGGGGCTATGGCTACACCTTC. The V gene is TRBV11-1, the J gene TRBJ1-2; 9 nucleotides align to TRBD1. The length of the CDR3 is 13 residues. Losses at the gene ends were 5 bases for V and 4 bases for J; bases not matched to a gene: 2. Germline loops: CDR1 SGHAT, CDR2 FQDESV (reference sequence).

As concerns this clone: Additional DNA sequences in this sample encode the identical CDR3. The chain is built from TRBV15 and TRBJ2-2, with 7 bases aligning to TRBD1. J lost 4 bases, V lost 5 bases, and 7 bases had no gene match. Germline-derived CDR1 and CDR2 are LNHNV and YYDKDF (reference sequence). This CDR3 is built from 15 residues. CDR3 bases: TGTGCCACCAGCGAACAGGCAGGGGGCACCGGGGAGCTGTTTTTT. Translated, it gives CATSEQAGGTGELFF.

The chain employs TRBV5-6 and TRBJ1-3, with 8 bases identical to TRBD1. This CDR3 contains 15 residues. The J segment lost 4 bases and the V segment lost 4 bases, leaving 7 bases of the junction unmatched. Germline V CDR1 and CDR2: SGHDT, YYEEEE. CDR3 sequence reads: CASSPDRGAGNTIYF. The DNA for the CDR3 is TGTGCCAGCAGCCCTGACAGGGGAGCAGGAAACACCATATATTTT.

In this sample, this clone turned up a few times. This chain joins TRBV10-3 and TRBJ2-5; TRBD1 matches at 9 bases. This CDR3 spans 14 amino acids. The V segment lost 6 bases and the J segment 3 bases; nucleotides outside the gene matches: 5. The germline V gene encodes CDR1 ENHRY and CDR2 SYGVKD. CDR3 in DNA: TGTGCCATCAGGGGGGGACAGGGAGAAGAGACCCAGTACTTC. Encoded protein: CAIRGGQGEETQYF.

Worth noting for this clone: Other DNA sequences in this sample translate to the same CDR3. The chain is built from TRBV29-1 and TRBJ1-1; D not resolved. Between the trimmed V and J ends, which lost 6 bases and 0 bases, there was a span of 11 bases. The CDR3 extends over 13 amino acids. Germline V gives CDR1 SQVTM, CDR2 ANQGSEA. The CDR3 reads CSVRTGMNTEAFF. The CDR3 DNA reads TGCAGCGTCAGGACGGGAATGAACACTGAAGCTTTCTTT.

The chain links TRBV18 to TRBJ2-3; a weak D match, TRBD1 (5 bases). Germline CDR1 is KGHSH and CDR2 is LQKENI. Trimming left V 0 bases short and J 4 bases short, with 8 bases between. This CDR3 has 14 residues. The CDR3 DNA is TGTGCCAGCTCACCACCGGGCAGGGCAGATACGCAGTATTTT. It is translated as CASSPPGRADTQYF.

The chain joins TRBV11-3 to TRBJ2-3, with TRBD2 as a possible D gene (7 bases). CDR3 length: 15 amino acids. Germline lookup yields CDR1 SGHNT and CDR2 YENEEA. The V end lost 1 base, the J end lost 3 bases, and 11 bases lay between the germline ends. The CDR3 reads CASSLGGGLTDTQYF. The CDR3 coding sequence is TGTGCCAGCAGCTTAGGGGGGGGGCTGACAGATACGCAGTATTTT.

The J gene is TRBJ2-7, the V gene TRBV5-6; TRBD1 matches at 7 bases. The CDR3 extends over 16 amino acids. The trim removed 4 bases at V and 0 bases at J, leaving 10 bases unmatched. Per germline, CDR1 SGHDT and CDR2 YYEEEE. The CDR3 is CASSPAGGWSSYEQYF. For the CDR3, the DNA is TGTGCCAGCAGCCCCGCAGGGGGATGGAGCTCCTACGAGCAGTACTTC.

The J gene is TRBJ2-5, the V gene TRBV27; 7 positions agree with TRBD2. The J call may be mistaken, given a closer DNA end match to TRBJ2-7. The CDR3 is made up of 15 amino acids. Germline V gene sequence: CDR1 MNHEY, CDR2 SMNVEV (reference sequence). CDR3 coding DNA: TGTGCCAGCACAAGACTCGCGGGAGACACCTACGAGCAGTACTTC. It encodes CASTRLAGDTYEQYF.

The rearrangement links TRBV5-4 to TRBJ1-4; D not certain. The germline V gene encodes CDR1 SGHNT and CDR2 YYREEE (reference sequence). The CDR3 spans 13 residues. V was pared by 0 bases and J by 5 bases, with 5 bases between. CDR3 DNA: TGTGCCAGCAGCTTGGAACAGAATGAAAAACTGTTTTTT. Protein: CASSLEQNEKLFF. Complete variable domain (other parts from reference TRBV5-4 and TRBJ1-4): ETGVTQSPTHLIKTRGQQVTLRCSSQSGHNTVSWYQQALGQGPQFIFQYYREEENGRGNFPPRFSGLQFPNYSSELNVNALELDDSALYLCASSLEQNEKLFFGSGTQLSVL.

In its sample, this clone was seen once. The V call is TRBV15, the J call TRBJ1-2, with 12 bases matching TRBD1. This CDR3 has 17 amino acids. V trimming: 3 bases; J trimming: 6 bases; junction bases outside the gene matches: 11. Germline CDR1 reads LNHNV; CDR2 reads YYDKDF (reference sequence). CDR3 in amino acids: CATSSPRDRGQHHGYTF. In nucleotides, the CDR3 is TGTGCCACCAGCAGCCCCCGGGACAGGGGGCAACATCATGGCTACACCTTC.

This rearrangement joins TRBV28 to TRBJ2-7; D not resolved. Trimming left V 6 bases short and J 0 bases short, with 12 bases between. The germline V gene has CDR1 MDHEN and CDR2 SYDVKM. The CDR3 loop spans 14 amino acids. CDR3 in amino acids: CASRLGANSYEQYF. CDR3 DNA: TGTGCCAGCAGGCTCGGAGCGAACTCCTACGAGCAGTACTTC.

The chain uses TRBV5-6 and TRBJ2-7; TRBD1 agrees at 9 bases. The CDR3 covers 15 residues. Germline CDR1 and CDR2: SGHDT and YYEEEE. Germline trimming cut 1 base from V and 3 bases from J; bases unmatched to any gene: 5. The CDR3 sequence: CASSLLGQGLYEQYF. DNA for the CDR3: TGTGCCAGCAGCTTGTTGGGACAGGGCCTCTACGAGCAGTACTTC.

The chain employs TRBV25-1 and TRBJ1-3; 8 nucleotides align to TRBD1. CDR3 length: 16 residues. The V gene end was trimmed by 3 bases and the J gene end by 3 bases; junction bases not matched to a gene: 7. Germline CDR1 is MGHDK and CDR2 is SYGVNS. This chain's CDR3 is CASSDHDRGDGNTIYF. The DNA for the CDR3 is TGTGCCAGCAGTGACCACGACAGGGGAGATGGAAACACCATATATTTT.

V gene TRBV6-1 combines with J gene TRBJ1-2, with 9 bases that match TRBD1. Germline V gene lookup returns CDR1 MNHNS and CDR2 SASEGT. Trimming at V came to 4 bases and at J to 3 bases, leaving 9 bases not matched to a gene. CDR3 length: 16 residues. CDR3 protein: CASSASGQGSHYGYTF. DNA of the CDR3: TGTGCCAGCAGTGCTTCGGGACAGGGTTCCCACTATGGCTACACCTTC.

This clone was counted a single time. This chain joins TRBV4-3 and TRBJ2-2; D possibly corresponds to TRBD2 (6 bases). CDR1 LGHNA and CDR2 YSLEER come from the germline V gene. CDR3 length: 15 amino acids. Trimming took off 0 bases at V and 5 bases at J, with 10 bases between the two ends. CDR3 DNA: TGCGCCAGCAGCCAAGATCAACGGGGGACCGGGGAGCTGTTTTTT. Protein sequence: CASSQDQRGTGELFF.

V gene TRBV2 combines with J gene TRBJ1-2; D gene uncertain. Trimming removed 3 bases from V and 4 bases from J, with 6 bases in between. Germline CDR1 SNHLY, CDR2 FYNNEI. The CDR3 runs to 12 residues. The CDR3 reads CASSDSRYGYTF. CDR3 coding DNA: TGTGCCAGCAGTGACTCTCGCTATGGCTACACCTTC. Based on the CDR3 plus reference TRBV2 and TRBJ1-2, the full variable domain is EPEVTQTPSHQVTQMGQEVILRCVPISNHLYFYWYRQILGQKVEFLVSFYNNEISEKSEIFDDQFSVERPDGSNFTLKIRSTKLEDSAMYFCASSDSRYGYTFGSGTRLTVV.

The chain couples TRBV10-3 to TRBJ1-2; 8 nucleotides match TRBD1. V was pared by 6 bases and J by 4 bases, with 4 bases of the junction left unmatched. From germline, CDR1 is ENHRY and CDR2 SYGVKD. This CDR3 has 13 amino acids. CDR3 amino acids: CAIRIDRGYGYTF. CDR3 bases: TGTGCCATCAGAATTGACAGGGGCTATGGCTACACCTTC.

This clone has a handful of counts. The chain employs TRBV7-9 and TRBJ2-7, with a weak D call TRBD1 (6 bases). Looked up from germline, CDR1 is SEHNR and CDR2 is FQNEAQ (reference sequence). Trimming removed 5 bases at V and 2 bases at J, with 10 bases between. The CDR3 extends over 13 amino acids. The CDR3, as DNA: TGTGCCAGCAGCCCGGGACAAACCTACGAGCAGTACTTC. Translation gives CASSPGQTYEQYF.

V is TRBV5-8 and J is TRBJ1-6; D unresolved. Trimming pared 4 bases from V and 0 bases from J, leaving 11 bases between. Germline V gene data show CDR1 as SGHTS and CDR2 as YDEGEE. The CDR3 length is 16 residues. The chain's CDR3 is CASSAGLSSYNSPLHF. The CDR3 DNA sequence: TGTGCCAGCAGCGCTGGGCTAAGCTCCTATAATTCACCCCTCCACTTT. Together with reference TRBV5-8 and TRBJ1-6, the CDR3 gives the full variable domain: EAGVTQSPTHLIKTRGQQATLRCSPISGHTSVYWYQQALGLGLQFLLWYDEGEERNRGNFPPRFSGRQFPNYSSELNVNALELEDSALYLCASSAGLSSYNSPLHFGNGTRLTVT.

The chain recombines TRBV9 with TRBJ2-5, with 7 positions matching TRBD1. CDR1 is SGDLS, CDR2 YYNGEE, per germline. This CDR3 contains 13 residues. J gave up 4 bases and V 4 bases, and 4 bases lay outside the gene matches. The CDR3 DNA reads as TGTGCCAGCAGCAGGACAGGTTTAGAGACCCAGTACTTC. Residues: CASSRTGLETQYF.

The chain is built from TRBV10-3 and TRBJ2-3, with TRBD1 matching over 8 bases. Germline CDR1 ENHRY, CDR2 SYGVKD. The CDR3 totals 15 residues. V dropped 3 bases and J dropped 4; count of bases not matched to a gene: 6. The CDR3 here is CAISDLTGVSDTQYF. CDR3 nucleotide sequence: TGTGCCATCAGTGATCTGACAGGGGTTTCAGATACGCAGTATTTT.